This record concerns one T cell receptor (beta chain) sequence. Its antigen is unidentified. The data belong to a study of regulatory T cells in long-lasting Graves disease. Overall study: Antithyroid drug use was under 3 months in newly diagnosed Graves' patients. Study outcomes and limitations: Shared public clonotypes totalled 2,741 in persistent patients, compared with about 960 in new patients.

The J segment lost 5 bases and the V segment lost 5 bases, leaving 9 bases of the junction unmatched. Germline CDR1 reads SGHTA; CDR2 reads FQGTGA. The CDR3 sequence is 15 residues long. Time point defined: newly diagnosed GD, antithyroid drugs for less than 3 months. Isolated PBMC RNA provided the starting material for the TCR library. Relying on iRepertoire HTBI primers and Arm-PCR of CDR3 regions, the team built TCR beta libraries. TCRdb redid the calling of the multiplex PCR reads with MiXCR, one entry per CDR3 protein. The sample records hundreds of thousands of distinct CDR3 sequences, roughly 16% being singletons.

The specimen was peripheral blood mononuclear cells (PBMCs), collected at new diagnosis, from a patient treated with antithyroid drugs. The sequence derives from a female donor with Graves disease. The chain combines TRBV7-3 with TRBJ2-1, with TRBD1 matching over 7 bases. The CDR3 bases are TGTGCCAGCAGCAAGAGGGGGACAGCAAACAATGAGCAGTTCTTC. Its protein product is CASSKRGTANNEQFF.